The 25 T cell receptor beta chains below come from one sample, sequenced in a study of cytomegalovirus exposure and HLA in healthy donors. Assay: immunoSEQ multiplex PCR; the TCRdb copy retains only in-frame clones and omits some. The sample contains tens of thousands of clones, around 95% of which appear only once. Source material: PBMCs. These receptors all stem from a man younger than 35 in good health and CMV-seropositive.

The chain joins TRBV7-9 to TRBJ1-3, with D uncertain. Trimming shortened V by 1 base and J by 5 bases, and 12 bases separated the two germline ends. Germline CDR1 is SEHNR and CDR2 is FQNEAQ (reference sequence). The CDR3 contains 15 residues. CDR3 protein: CASSLVFGSRNTIYF. CDR3 bases: TGTGCCAGCAGCTTAGTTTTTGGGAGCCGAAACACCATATATTTT.

The CDR3 DNA reads TGTGCCTGGAGTGGGACAGGGGGGGGTTCACCCCTCCACTTT. It translates to CAWSGTGGGSPLHF. The chain is built from TRBV30 and TRBJ1-6; 10 bases are a match to TRBD1. Per the germline V gene, CDR1 is GTSNPN and CDR2 is SVGIG (reference sequence). V dropped 1 base and J dropped 9; count of bases not matched to a gene: 3. The CDR3 consists of 14 residues. Combining the CDR3 with reference TRBV30 and TRBJ1-6 gives the whole variable domain SQTIHQWPATLVQPVGSPLSLECTVEGTSNPNLYWYRQAAGRGLQLLFYSVGIGQISSEVPQNLSASRPQDRQFILSSKKLLLSDSGFYLCAWSGTGGGSPLHFGNGTRLTVT.

The chain's CDR3 is CASSPKTGSHYEQYF. For the CDR3, the DNA is TGTGCCAGCAGCCCGAAGACAGGGTCCCACTACGAGCAGTACTTC. The V call is TRBV7-9, the J call TRBJ2-7; 7 bases are a match to TRBD1. The CDR3 totals 15 residues. With V trimmed by 5 bases and J by 3 bases, 10 bases remained unmatched. Germline lookup yields CDR1 SEHNR and CDR2 FQNEAQ (reference sequence). The complete variable domain, with remaining parts taken from reference TRBV7-9 and TRBJ2-7, reads DTGVSQNPRHKITKRGQNVTFRCDPISEHNRLYWYRQTLGQGPEFLTYFQNEAQLEKSRLLSDRFSAERPKGSFSTLEIQRTEQGDSAMYLCASSPKTGSHYEQYFGPGTRLTVT.

V and J are TRBV18 and TRBJ2-7, with TRBD1 identical over 8 bases. With V trimmed by 5 bases and J by 5 bases, 11 bases remained unmatched. The CDR3 consists of 15 residues. CDR1 KGHSH and CDR2 LQKENI come from the germline V gene. CDR3 DNA: TGTGCCAGCTCAACACAGGACAGGGCGCCCCACGAGCAGTACTTC. Encoded protein: CASSTQDRAPHEQYF. The full variable domain, in which reference TRBV18 and TRBJ2-7 provide the parts outside the CDR3, is NAGVMQNPRHLVRRRGQEARLRCSPMKGHSHVYWYRQLPEEGLKFMVYLQKENIIDESGMPKERFSAEFPKEGPSILRIQQVVRGDSAAYFCASSTQDRAPHEQYFGPGTRLTVT.

This chain joins TRBV9 and TRBJ2-7; 7 bases match TRBD1. Germline V lookup: CDR1 SGDLS, CDR2 YYNGEE. The CDR3 is 13 residues long. J gave up 0 bases and V 4 bases, and 1 base lay outside the gene matches. The CDR3 DNA is TGTGCCAGCAGCAGGGACAGCTCCTACGAGCAGTACTTC. Its protein product is CASSRDSSYEQYF.

The chain employs TRBV11-2 and TRBJ1-3; TRBD1 agrees at 7 bases. After removal of 5 bases from V and 2 bases from J, the junction contained 3 bases not matched to a gene. There are 14 residues in the CDR3. The germline CDR1 and CDR2 sequences are SGHAT and FQNNGV. DNA for the CDR3: TGTGCCAGCAGCCCCGGGACAGCTGGAAACACCATATATTTT. Its translation: CASSPGTAGNTIYF.

The rearrangement links TRBV5-1 to TRBJ1-2, with a weak D call TRBD1 (6 bases). The germline V gene has CDR1 SGHRS and CDR2 YFSETQ. This CDR3 comprises 13 residues. Trimming took off 1 base at V and 6 bases at J, with 10 bases between the two ends. The CDR3 DNA is TGCGCCAGCAGCTTGCAGGGGTCGGATGGCTACACCTTC. This gives the protein CASSLQGSDGYTF.

The rearrangement links TRBV18 to TRBJ2-2; TRBD2 might be the D (5 bases). The CDR3 contains 12 residues. The V end was cut by 2 bases, the J end by 10 bases, with 8 bases between. From germline, CDR1 is KGHSH and CDR2 LQKENI. CDR3 DNA sequence: TGTGCCAGCTCACCAGGTCGGGAGGAGCTGTTTTTT. Translated: CASSPGREELFF.

The chain has TRBV9 and TRBJ1-3, with 7 positions matching TRBD1. Germline lookup yields CDR1 SGDLS and CDR2 YYNGEE. The length of the CDR3 is 16 residues. Trimming removed 3 bases from V and 0 bases from J; junction bases left unmatched: 6. The CDR3, as DNA: TGTGCCAGCAGCGCTATAGGGGGCAGCTCTGGAAACACCATATATTTT. Translating it yields CASSAIGGSSGNTIYF.

The chain has TRBV7-8 and TRBJ2-5, with D possibly being TRBD2 (7 bases). This CDR3 is 15 amino acids long. V was cut by 2 bases and J by 5 bases, with 15 bases left in between. Per germline, CDR1 SGHVS and CDR2 FQNEAQ. CDR3: CASSLLMGGGETQYF. In DNA form, the CDR3 reads TGTGCCAGCAGCTTATTAATGGGGGGGGGCGAGACCCAGTACTTC.

This chain links TRBV6-5 with TRBJ1-1; D perhaps matches TRBD1 (6 bases). The CDR3 has 14 residues. Trimming pared 6 bases from V and 4 bases from J, leaving 15 bases between. CDR1 MNHEY and CDR2 SVGAGI come from the germline V gene. CDR3 in DNA: TGTGCCAGCAGAGACAGGCGTGCGACCACTGAAGCTTTCTTT. This gives the protein CASRDRRATTEAFF.

This chain joins TRBV6-1 and TRBJ2-7; weak D call: TRBD1 (5 bases). Trimming shortened V by 8 bases and J by 2 bases, and 10 bases separated the two germline ends. Germline V gene data show CDR1 as MNHNS and CDR2 as SASEGT. The length of the CDR3 is 12 residues. CDR3 bases: TGTGCCAGCGGGGCTGATGCCTACGAGCAGTACTTC. Amino acid sequence: CASGADAYEQYF.

The chain couples TRBV5-5 to TRBJ1-3; D not resolved. Germline V lookup: CDR1 SGHKS, CDR2 YYEKEE (reference sequence). CDR3 size: 13 residues. Trimming took off 4 bases at V and 4 bases at J, with 9 bases between the two ends. CDR3 sequence (DNA): TGTGCCAGCAGCCCTCAGACAGGAAACACCATATATTTT. Translated: CASSPQTGNTIYF.

This chain joins TRBV4-2 and TRBJ2-1; TRBD2 might be the D (7 bases). Germline V gene data show CDR1 as LGHNA and CDR2 as YNFKEQ. V was cut by 3 bases and J by 4 bases, with 19 bases left in between. The CDR3 spans 17 residues. CDR3 sequence reads: CASSQESGTILYNEQFF. CDR3 nucleotides: TGTGCCAGCAGCCAGGAGAGCGGGACAATCCTTTACAATGAGCAGTTCTTC.

The chain links TRBV5-1 to TRBJ2-1; TRBD2 matches 12 bases. V was clipped by 1 base and J by 4 bases; unmatched bases: 6. The CDR3 consists of 17 residues. CDR1 and CDR2 from the germline V gene are SGHRS and YFSETQ. CDR3 protein: CASSLRASGGAYNEQFF. The DNA for the CDR3 is TGCGCCAGCAGCTTGAGGGCTAGCGGGGGGGCTTACAATGAGCAGTTCTTC. Using reference TRBV5-1 and TRBJ2-1 for the parts outside the CDR3, the full variable domain is KAGVTQTPRYLIKTRGQQVTLSCSPISGHRSVSWYQQTPGQGLQFLFEYFSETQRNKGNFPGRFSGRQFSNSRSEMNVSTLELGDSALYLCASSLRASGGAYNEQFFGPGTRLTVL.

The gene calls are TRBV9 and TRBJ2-3; tentatively, D is TRBD2 (5 bases). The V gene lost 0 bases and the J gene lost 5 bases, with 16 bases spanning the gap. The CDR3 spans 16 residues. Germline loops: CDR1 SGDLS, CDR2 YYNGEE. CDR3 coding DNA: TGTGCCAGCAGCGTAGGTAGAGCCGCCGGGGTAGATACGCAGTATTTT. As protein: CASSVGRAAGVDTQYF.

The CDR3 is CASSAQTDTQYF. In nucleotides, the CDR3 is TGTGCCAGCTCGGCCCAGACAGATACGCAGTATTTT. The chain has TRBV18 and TRBJ2-3, with D uncertain. Germline lookup yields CDR1 KGHSH and CDR2 LQKENI. The V end lost 6 bases, the J end lost 3 bases, and 7 bases lay between the germline ends. The CDR3 sequence is 12 residues long.

The chain links TRBV7-6 to TRBJ1-4; D possibly corresponds to TRBD1 (5 bases). V dropped 3 bases and J dropped 4 bases, with 15 bases sitting between them. The CDR3 totals 16 residues. Germline CDR1 and CDR2: SGHVS and FNYEAQ. CDR3 sequence (DNA): TGTGCCAGCAGCTTGAGGACGACAGAACTTAATGAAAAACTGTTTTTT. Translated: CASSLRTTELNEKLFF.

The rearrangement links TRBV15 to TRBJ2-5; D is perhaps TRBD1 (5 bases). This CDR3 has 15 amino acids. Trimming removed 0 bases from V and 5 bases from J, with 13 bases in between. In germline, CDR1 is LNHNV, CDR2 YYDKDF (reference sequence). CDR3 loop: CATSRDRSGPETQYF. The CDR3 DNA sequence: TGTGCCACCAGCAGAGATCGGTCAGGGCCGGAGACCCAGTACTTC.

The chain joins TRBV11-3 to TRBJ2-3, with 7 bases fitting TRBD1. Germline CDR1 SGHNT, CDR2 YENEEA. This CDR3 is 15 amino acids long. Trimming at V came to 1 base and at J to 7 bases, leaving 8 bases not matched to a gene. CDR3 in DNA: TGTGCCAGCAGCTTAGGGGGACAGAGGGCTAATACGCAGTATTTT. Encoded protein: CASSLGGQRANTQYF.

The chain has TRBV6-6 and TRBJ2-5, with D tentatively TRBD2 (5 bases). Between the trimmed V and J ends, which lost 4 bases and 5 bases, there was a span of 20 bases. The CDR3 has 16 residues. Germline V gene lookup returns CDR1 MNHNY and CDR2 SVGAGI (reference sequence). CDR3 protein: CASSSNGVAPGETQYF. The CDR3 DNA follows: TGTGCCAGCAGTTCCAATGGGGTAGCGCCGGGCGAGACCCAGTACTTC.

The rearrangement links TRBV7-9 to TRBJ2-7; TRBD1 is a possible D gene (7 bases). Germline values: CDR1 SEHNR, CDR2 FQNEAQ (reference sequence). Trimming pared 3 bases from V and 2 bases from J, leaving 11 bases between. The CDR3 loop spans 14 amino acids. The CDR3 here is CASSLTGTPYEQYF. The CDR3 DNA reads TGTGCCAGCAGCTTGACAGGGACTCCCTACGAGCAGTACTTC.

The chain carries TRBV5-6 and TRBJ2-5; TRBD2 is a possible D gene (5 bases). Germline CDR1 SGHDT, CDR2 YYEEEE. The CDR3 loop spans 15 amino acids. V lost 1 base and J 4 bases, leaving 14 bases between the germline ends. DNA for the CDR3: TGTGCCAGCAGCTTGTTGGGAAGCGGCGGAGAGACCCAGTACTTC. It codes for CASSLLGSGGETQYF. Complete variable domain (other parts from reference TRBV5-6 and TRBJ2-5): DAGVTQSPTHLIKTRGQQVTLRCSPKSGHDTVSWYQQALGQGPQFIFQYYEEEERQRGNFPDRFSGHQFPNYSSELNVNALLLGDSALYLCASSLLGSGGETQYFGPGTRLLVL.

The chain carries TRBV29-1 and TRBJ1-2, with 7 bases that match TRBD1. This CDR3 comprises 13 residues. V dropped 6 bases and J dropped 5; count of bases not matched to a gene: 9. Germline loops: CDR1 SQVTM, CDR2 ANQGSEA. The CDR3 bases are TGCAGCGTCAAGGACAGGAGTACGTATGGCTACACCTTC. Protein product: CSVKDRSTYGYTF.

The chain joins TRBV20-1 to TRBJ1-2, with D uncertain. Between the trimmed V and J ends, which lost 6 bases and 11 bases, there was a span of 7 bases. The CDR3 spans 8 residues. Germline loops: CDR1 DFQATT, CDR2 SNEGSKA (reference sequence). The CDR3 DNA reads TGCAGTGCGGGCCCTTACACCTTC. Its translation: CSAGPYTF.